This TCR beta chain was identified during a study of identifying expanded T cells in peripheral blood. CDR1 and CDR2 (germline): SNHLY, FYNNEI. V gave up 10 bases and J gave up 8 bases, with 17 bases separating them. The CDR3 consists of 12 residues. Clones were read by immunoSEQ multiplex PCR, and TCRdb kept only the in-frame ones, dropping some. In the table there are roughly 63,000 clones, around 81% of which are singletons. Overall study results and limits: Variance in clone template counts between approximately two-week samples significantly increased with total template count across all healthy donors.

Regarding this clone: The target antigen is unknown.

The chain links TRBV2 to TRBJ1-2; TRBD1 is a possible D gene (5 bases). The TCR was taken from a person aged 18 to 75 in good health. The sequencing sample was made of blood. CDR3 DNA: TGTGCCACCCCGAGAGGGGTAGACGGCTACACCTTC. Encoded protein: CATPRGVDGYTF.